Listed here is a single TCR beta chain. The entry originates in a study of blood T cell repertoires in COVID-19. Germline-derived CDR1 and CDR2 are MNHEY and SVGEGT. The V and J ends lost 2 bases and 8 bases respectively, with 12 bases between them. The CDR3 contains 13 residues. Libraries were prepared by immunoSEQ multiplex PCR; TCRdb keeps only in-frame clonotypes and omits some of them. The sample carries roughly 220,000 clones, 86% recorded once. The chain is built from TRBV6-2 or TRBV6-3 and TRBJ1-2, with D possibly matching TRBD1 (6 bases). This clonotype was sampled from a woman aged 40 to 50 with acute COVID-19. The specimen was PBMCs or T cells enriched from blood (not recorded which). CDR3 region: CASSYPGGGGYTF. CDR3 in DNA: TGTGCCAGCAGTTACCCCGGTGGGGGCGGCTACACCTTC.